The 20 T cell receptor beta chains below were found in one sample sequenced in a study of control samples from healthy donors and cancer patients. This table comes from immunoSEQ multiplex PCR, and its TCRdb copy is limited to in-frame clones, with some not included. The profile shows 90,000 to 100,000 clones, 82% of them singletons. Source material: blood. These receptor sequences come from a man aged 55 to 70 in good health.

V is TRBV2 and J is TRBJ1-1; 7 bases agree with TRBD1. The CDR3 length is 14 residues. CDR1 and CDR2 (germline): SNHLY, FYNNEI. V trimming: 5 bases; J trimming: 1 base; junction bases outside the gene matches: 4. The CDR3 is CASSFAGGNTEAFF. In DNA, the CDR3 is TGTGCCAGCAGTTTCGCAGGGGGGAACACTGAAGCTTTCTTT.

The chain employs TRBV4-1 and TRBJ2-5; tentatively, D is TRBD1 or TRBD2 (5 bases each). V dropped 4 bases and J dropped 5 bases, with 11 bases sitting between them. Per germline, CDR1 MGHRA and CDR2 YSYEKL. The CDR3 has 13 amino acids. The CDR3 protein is CASSPGTGETQYF. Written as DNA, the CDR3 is TGCGCCAGCAGCCCCGGGACCGGCGAGACCCAGTACTTC.

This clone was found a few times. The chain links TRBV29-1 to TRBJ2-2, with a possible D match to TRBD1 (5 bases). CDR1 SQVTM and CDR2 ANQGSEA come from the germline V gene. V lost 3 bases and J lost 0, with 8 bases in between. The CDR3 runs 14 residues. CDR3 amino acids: CSVEVGANTGELFF. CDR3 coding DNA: TGCAGCGTTGAGGTAGGGGCGAACACCGGGGAGCTGTTTTTT.

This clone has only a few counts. The CDR3 loop is CASSRRGGTYNEQFF. The CDR3 DNA reads as TGTGCCAGCAGTCGGCGGGGGGGAACCTACAATGAGCAGTTCTTC. The chain employs TRBV5-4 and TRBJ2-1; 9 bases agree with TRBD2. The CDR3 spans 15 residues. Germline trimming cut 5 bases from V and 2 bases from J; bases unmatched to any gene: 5. Looked up from germline, CDR1 is SGHNT and CDR2 is YYREEE (reference sequence).

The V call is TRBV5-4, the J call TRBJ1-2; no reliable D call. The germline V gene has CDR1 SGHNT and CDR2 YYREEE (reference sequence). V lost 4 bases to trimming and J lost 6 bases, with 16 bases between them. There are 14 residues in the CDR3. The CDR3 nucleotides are TGTGCCAGCAGCGACCCGGGCAGTGCGAATGGCTACACCTTC. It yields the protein CASSDPGSANGYTF.

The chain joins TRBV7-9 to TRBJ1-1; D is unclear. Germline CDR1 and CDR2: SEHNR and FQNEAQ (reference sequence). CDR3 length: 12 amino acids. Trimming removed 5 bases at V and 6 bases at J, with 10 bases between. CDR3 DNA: TGTGCCAGCAGCACCCAGACACCTGAAGCTTTCTTT. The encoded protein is CASSTQTPEAFF.

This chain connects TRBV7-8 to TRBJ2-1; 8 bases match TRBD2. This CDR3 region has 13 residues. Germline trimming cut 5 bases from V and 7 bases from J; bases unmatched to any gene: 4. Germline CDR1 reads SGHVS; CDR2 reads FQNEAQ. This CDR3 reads CASSPQRGNEQFF. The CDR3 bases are TGTGCCAGCAGCCCACAGCGGGGGAATGAGCAGTTCTTC.

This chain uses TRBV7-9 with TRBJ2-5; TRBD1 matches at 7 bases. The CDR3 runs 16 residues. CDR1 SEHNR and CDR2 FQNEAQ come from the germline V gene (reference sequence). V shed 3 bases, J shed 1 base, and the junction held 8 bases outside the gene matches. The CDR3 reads CASSLGDRDLQETQYF. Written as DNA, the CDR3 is TGTGCCAGCAGCTTGGGGGACAGAGACCTCCAAGAGACCCAGTACTTC.

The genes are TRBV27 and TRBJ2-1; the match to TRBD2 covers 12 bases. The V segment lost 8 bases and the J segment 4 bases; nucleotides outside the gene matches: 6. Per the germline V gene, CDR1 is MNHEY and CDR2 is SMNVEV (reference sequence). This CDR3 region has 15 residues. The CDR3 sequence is CASDSSGRVYNEQFF. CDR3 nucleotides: TGTGCCAGCGATTCTAGCGGGAGGGTGTACAATGAGCAGTTCTTC.

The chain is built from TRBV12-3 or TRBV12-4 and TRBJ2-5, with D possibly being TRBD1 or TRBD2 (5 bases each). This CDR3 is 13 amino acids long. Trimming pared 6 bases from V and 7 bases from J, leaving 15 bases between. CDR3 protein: CASSGALGRTQYF. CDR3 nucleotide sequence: TGTGCCAGCAGCGGGGCGTTGGGGCGGACCCAGTACTTC.

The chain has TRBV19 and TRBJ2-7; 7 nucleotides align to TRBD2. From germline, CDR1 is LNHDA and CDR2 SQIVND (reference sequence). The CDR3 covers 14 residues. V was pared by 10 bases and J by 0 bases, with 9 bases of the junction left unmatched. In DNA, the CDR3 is TGTGCCACGGGGGATAGCGGGCGCTCCTACGAGCAGTACTTC. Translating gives CATGDSGRSYEQYF.

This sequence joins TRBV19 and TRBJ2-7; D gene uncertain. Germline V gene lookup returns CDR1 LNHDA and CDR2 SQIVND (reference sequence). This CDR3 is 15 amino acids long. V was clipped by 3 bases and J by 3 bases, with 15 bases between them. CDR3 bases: TGTGCCAGTAGTATCGGTGGGGTGCGAAGCTACGAGCAGTACTTC. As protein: CASSIGGVRSYEQYF.

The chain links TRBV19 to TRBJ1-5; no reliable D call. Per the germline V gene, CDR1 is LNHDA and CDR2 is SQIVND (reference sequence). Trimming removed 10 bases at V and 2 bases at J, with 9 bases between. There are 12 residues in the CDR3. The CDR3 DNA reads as TGTGCCACCCAGGAGGGCAATCAGCCCCAGCATTTT. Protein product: CATQEGNQPQHF.

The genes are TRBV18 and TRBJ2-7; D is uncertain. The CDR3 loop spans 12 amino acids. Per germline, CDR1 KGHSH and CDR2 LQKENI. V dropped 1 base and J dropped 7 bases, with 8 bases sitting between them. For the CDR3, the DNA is TGTGCCAGCTCACCACAGAGGCAAGAGCAGTACTTC. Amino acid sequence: CASSPQRQEQYF. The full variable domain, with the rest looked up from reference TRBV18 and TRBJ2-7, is NAGVMQNPRHLVRRRGQEARLRCSPMKGHSHVYWYRQLPEEGLKFMVYLQKENIIDESGMPKERFSAEFPKEGPSILRIQQVVRGDSAAYFCASSPQRQEQYFGPGTRLTVT.

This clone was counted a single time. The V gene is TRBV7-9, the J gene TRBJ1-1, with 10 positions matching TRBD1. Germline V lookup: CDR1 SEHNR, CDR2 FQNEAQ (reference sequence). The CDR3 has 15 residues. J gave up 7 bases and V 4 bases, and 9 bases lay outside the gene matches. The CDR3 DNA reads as TGTGCCAGCAGCTCCCCGGGACAGGGGAAGGGTGAAGCTTTCTTT. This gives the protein CASSSPGQGKGEAFF.

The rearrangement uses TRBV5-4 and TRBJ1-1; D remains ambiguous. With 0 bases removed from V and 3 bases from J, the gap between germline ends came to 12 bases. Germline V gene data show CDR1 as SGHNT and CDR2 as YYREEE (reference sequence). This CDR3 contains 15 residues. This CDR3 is CASSLAVGRHTEAFF. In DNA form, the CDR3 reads TGTGCCAGCAGCTTGGCCGTCGGGCGGCACACTGAAGCTTTCTTT.

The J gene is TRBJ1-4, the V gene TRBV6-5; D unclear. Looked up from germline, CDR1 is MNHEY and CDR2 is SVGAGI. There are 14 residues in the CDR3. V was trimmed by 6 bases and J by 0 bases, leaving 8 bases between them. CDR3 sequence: CASSLLATNEKLFF. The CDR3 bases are TGTGCCAGCAGCCTTCTCGCAACTAATGAAAAACTGTTTTTT.

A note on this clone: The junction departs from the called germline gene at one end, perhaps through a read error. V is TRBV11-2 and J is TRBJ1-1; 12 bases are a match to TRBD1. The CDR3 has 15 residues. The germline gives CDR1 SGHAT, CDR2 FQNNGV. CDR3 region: CAGSSGQGANTEAFF. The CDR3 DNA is TGTGCCGGCAGCTCGGGACAGGGGGCGAACACTGAAGCTTTCTTT. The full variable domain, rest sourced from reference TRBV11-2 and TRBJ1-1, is EAGVAQSPRYKIIEKRQSVAFWCNPISGHATLYWYQQILGQGPKLLIQFQNNGVVDDSQLPKDRFSAERLKGVDSTLKIQPAKLEDSAVYLCAGSSGQGANTEAFFGQGTRLTVV.

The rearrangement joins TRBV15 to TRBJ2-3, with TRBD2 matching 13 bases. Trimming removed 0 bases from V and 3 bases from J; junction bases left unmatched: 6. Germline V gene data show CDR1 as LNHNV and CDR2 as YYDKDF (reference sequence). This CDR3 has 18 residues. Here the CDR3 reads CATSRERTSGSRTDTQYF. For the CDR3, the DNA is TGTGCCACCAGCAGAGAACGGACTAGCGGGAGTCGGACAGATACGCAGTATTTT.

The CDR3 nucleotides are TGTGCCAGTAGTATCGTCGGACAGGGGGATGGCGAGCAGTACTTC. It codes for CASSIVGQGDGEQYF. This rearrangement joins TRBV19 to TRBJ2-7; 10 bases agree with TRBD1. V lost 3 bases to trimming and J lost 6 bases; unmatched junction nucleotides: 8. The CDR3 has 15 residues. The germline V gene has CDR1 LNHDA and CDR2 SQIVND (reference sequence).